The 26 T cell receptor beta chains in this list originate from one sample, sequenced in a study of T-cell reconstitution after alpha-beta-depleted transplantation in children. This sample's TCRbeta library carried unique molecular identifier barcodes. TCRdb re-analysed the PCR reads in MiXCR, keeping a single row per CDR3 protein. The sample consists of 530,000 or so distinct CDR3 sequences, more than 20% of them appearing once. This material consisted of PBMCs, taken before TCRalphabeta/CD19-depleted stem cell transplant. Receptors originate from a boy under three years old with Wiskott-Aldrich syndrome, due to receive a stem cell transplant.

The chain has TRBV20-1 and TRBJ2-1; D ambiguous. Deletions cut 6 bases from V and 3 bases from J, with 12 bases between. The CDR3 loop spans 13 amino acids. Germline-derived CDR1 and CDR2 are DFQATT and SNEGSKA (reference sequence). CDR3 coding DNA: TGCAGTGCGCGGACCGCCGACTACAATGAGCAGTTCTTC. Its protein is CSARTADYNEQFF.

This clonotype has ten or more counts. This chain joins TRBV5-1 and TRBJ1-2, with 8 nucleotides matching TRBD1. Germline V gene data show CDR1 as SGHRS and CDR2 as YFSETQ. The CDR3 is 16 residues long. The V and J ends lost 1 base and 8 bases, in that order; junction bases with no gene match: 13. The CDR3 DNA reads as TGCGCCAGCAGCTTGTGGACAGGGTCTCGGCGGGAAGGCTACACCTTC. It specifies CASSLWTGSRREGYTF.

The chain couples TRBV20-1 to TRBJ1-1, with D possibly TRBD1 on 5 matching bases. V gave up 3 bases and J gave up 6 bases, with 11 bases separating them. Germline V lookup: CDR1 DFQATT, CDR2 SNEGSKA (reference sequence). The CDR3 is made up of 12 amino acids. The CDR3 DNA is TGCAGTGCTAGTGGTCAGGGTTCTGAAGCTTTCTTT. This encodes CSASGQGSEAFF.

This clonotype was found a few times. The chain carries TRBV5-1 and TRBJ2-3; no reliable D call. Germline loops: CDR1 SGHRS, CDR2 YFSETQ. With 3 bases removed from V and 9 bases from J, the gap between germline ends came to 8 bases. CDR3 size: 11 residues. As DNA, the CDR3 is TGCGCCAGCAGCTCGGCTAAGACGCAGTATTTT. The encoded protein is CASSSAKTQYF.

This clonotype has just a few counts. J is TRBJ2-3 and V is TRBV2; 9 bases map to TRBD2. The ends lost 2 bases at V and 1 base at J; junction bases unmatched: 7. CDR1 SNHLY and CDR2 FYNNEI come from the germline V gene. The CDR3 extends over 17 amino acids. In DNA, the CDR3 is TGTGCCAGCAGTGAAACATTTAGCGGGAGCGGCACAGATACGCAGTATTTT. Translated, it gives CASSETFSGSGTDTQYF.

This CDR3 is CASRSSGGLNTEAFF. The CDR3 nucleotides read TGTGCCAGCAGGTCCTCTGGGGGGTTGAACACTGAAGCTTTCTTT. The genes are TRBV7-2 and TRBJ1-1, with D possibly matching TRBD1 (5 bases). From germline, CDR1 is SGHTA and CDR2 FQGNSA. The V end lost 6 bases, the J end lost 0 bases, and 14 bases lay between the germline ends. The CDR3 sequence is 15 residues long.

This clonotype was detected a few times. This chain connects TRBV29-1 to TRBJ2-3, with TRBD2 as a possible D gene (6 bases). The germline V gene encodes CDR1 SQVTM and CDR2 ANQGSEA. The CDR3 consists of 14 residues. Trimming removed 3 bases at V and 8 bases at J, with 18 bases between. The CDR3: CSVDPGGVLGTQYF. The CDR3 nucleotides are TGCAGCGTTGACCCTGGAGGGGTACTCGGTACGCAGTATTTT.

V and J are TRBV5-1 and TRBJ1-1; weak D call: TRBD1 (6 bases). The CDR3 has 14 residues. Germline lookup yields CDR1 SGHRS and CDR2 YFSETQ. With 4 bases removed from V and 4 bases from J, the gap between germline ends came to 14 bases. CDR3 in amino acids: CASSRNRDFTEAFF. CDR3 in DNA: TGCGCCAGCAGCCGTAACAGGGACTTCACTGAAGCTTTCTTT.

The sample holds a few counts of this clonotype. The gene calls are TRBV7-2 and TRBJ2-2; perhaps TRBD2 as D (6 bases). This CDR3 region has 16 residues. Germline V gives CDR1 SGHTA, CDR2 FQGNSA. Trimming took 5 bases from V and 3 from J, leaving 16 bases between them. CDR3 region: CASSPRVAAYTGELFF. In DNA, the CDR3 is TGTGCCAGCAGCCCGCGGGTAGCGGCATACACCGGGGAGCTGTTTTTT.

Notes on this clonotype: Sequence at one end of the junction differs from germline and may be a read error. J is TRBJ2-7 and V is TRBV24-1; D may be TRBD2 (6 bases). Germline loops: CDR1 KGHDR, CDR2 SFDVKD. This CDR3 region has 13 residues. As DNA, the CDR3 is TGTGCCACCCGTGACGGGAGCTCCTACGAGCAGTACTTC. Translation: CATRDGSSYEQYF.

This clonotype was recorded a few times. CDR3 in DNA: TGTGCCAGCACTCACCAGTCCCAGAACTATGGCTACACCTTC. Amino acids: CASTHQSQNYGYTF. The rearrangement uses TRBV6-1 and TRBJ1-2, with no clear D. The CDR3 contains 14 residues. Per germline, CDR1 MNHNS and CDR2 SASEGT. Trimming removed 7 bases from V and 2 bases from J, with 14 bases in between.

This clonotype was seen a few times. The V and J genes are TRBV20-1 and TRBJ2-2; 14 bases match TRBD2. CDR1 is DFQATT and CDR2 is SNEGSKA in the germline V gene (reference sequence). The V and J ends lost 6 bases and 5 bases, in that order; junction bases with no gene match: 5. The CDR3 runs 15 residues. The CDR3 nucleotides are TGCAGTGCCCCGACTAGCGGGAGGGGAACCGGGGAGCTGTTTTTT. It specifies CSAPTSGRGTGELFF.

This clonotype was counted a few times. The V gene is TRBV10-3, the J gene TRBJ1-5; no firm D call. From germline, CDR1 is ENHRY and CDR2 SYGVKD. Trimming cost V 2 bases and J 3 bases, with 11 bases left between them. The CDR3 is 15 residues long. Here the CDR3 reads CAISEATGFNQPQHF. Here the CDR3 DNA reads TGTGCCATCAGTGAGGCCACGGGGTTCAATCAGCCCCAGCATTTT.

This sequence joins TRBV19 and TRBJ1-1; D remains ambiguous. V was cut by 8 bases and J by 1 base, with 14 bases left in between. The CDR3 consists of 14 residues. Germline lookup yields CDR1 LNHDA and CDR2 SQIVND (reference sequence). The CDR3 nucleotides read TGTGCCAGTGCGCTTCCTTTATCGAACACTGAAGCTTTCTTT. It encodes CASALPLSNTEAFF.

The rearrangement uses TRBV5-1 and TRBJ2-1, with D possibly matching TRBD2 (5 bases). This CDR3 has 14 residues. Germline CDR1 is SGHRS and CDR2 is YFSETQ. The V and J ends lost 4 bases and 9 bases respectively, with 17 bases between them. CDR3 bases: TGCGCCAGCAGCCCGTCGGAGGCGAGGACTGAGCAGTTCTTC. As protein: CASSPSEARTEQFF.

This chain joins TRBV5-5 and TRBJ2-2; D remains unclear. V lost 4 bases and J 6 bases, leaving 16 bases between the germline ends. Germline lookup yields CDR1 SGHKS and CDR2 YYEKEE (reference sequence). CDR3 length: 15 amino acids. CDR3 sequence: CASSLQTQVAGELFF. The CDR3 nucleotides are TGTGCCAGCAGCCTACAAACGCAGGTTGCCGGGGAGCTGTTTTTT.

V gene TRBV28 combines with J gene TRBJ2-3, with 8 bases matching TRBD1. With 5 bases clipped from V and 3 bases from J, the junction kept 4 bases outside the gene matches. Germline CDR1 and CDR2: MDHEN and SYDVKM. This CDR3 contains 14 residues. The chain's CDR3 is CASSGGQGTDTQYF. The CDR3 nucleotides read TGTGCCAGCAGTGGAGGACAGGGAACAGATACGCAGTATTTT. The whole variable domain, remainder taken from reference TRBV28 and TRBJ2-3, is DVKVTQSSRYLVKRTGEKVFLECVQDMDHENMFWYRQDPGLGLRLIYFSYDVKMKEKGDIPEGYSVSREKKERFSLILESASTNQTSMYLCASSGGQGTDTQYFGPGTRLTVL.

This rearrangement joins TRBV15 to TRBJ2-3, with 9 nucleotides matching TRBD1. The CDR3 is 17 residues long. Germline V gene sequence: CDR1 LNHNV, CDR2 YYDKDF (reference sequence). Unmatched junction bases numbered 9, after V lost 0 bases and J lost 5 bases. The CDR3 loop is CATSRDLTGGWEDTQYF. CDR3 DNA sequence: TGTGCCACCAGCAGAGACCTGACAGGGGGTTGGGAAGATACGCAGTATTTT.

The table lists this clonotype with a few counts. This chain connects TRBV27 to TRBJ2-5, with D possibly TRBD2 on 7 matching bases. Germline V gives CDR1 MNHEY, CDR2 SMNVEV (reference sequence). Trimming stripped 5 bases from V and 4 bases from J, with 17 bases between. The length of the CDR3 is 15 residues. The CDR3 protein is CASSAIQGGIETQYF. The DNA for the CDR3 is TGTGCCAGCAGTGCCATACAGGGAGGGATAGAGACCCAGTACTTC.

This clonotype has more than one count but fewer than ten. The V and J genes are TRBV20-1 and TRBJ2-4, with D perhaps being TRBD1 or TRBD2 (5 bases each). This CDR3 has 13 residues. Trimming pared 4 bases from V and 6 bases from J, leaving 13 bases between. Germline CDR1 is DFQATT and CDR2 is SNEGSKA (reference sequence). The DNA for the CDR3 is TGCAGTGCTACGAGAGAGGGGCGAAACATTCAGTACTTC. Translation: CSATREGRNIQYF.

The chain has TRBV20-1 and TRBJ2-3; possibly TRBD1 for D (5 bases). V lost 8 bases and J 3 bases, leaving 12 bases between the germline ends. The CDR3 extends over 12 amino acids. Germline V gene lookup returns CDR1 DFQATT and CDR2 SNEGSKA (reference sequence). In DNA form, the CDR3 reads TGCAGTCCCCATCAGGGAACAGATACGCAGTATTTT. Encoded protein: CSPHQGTDTQYF.

This chain joins TRBV10-3 and TRBJ2-3; TRBD2 matches 7 bases. The CDR3 has 13 amino acids. Germline assignment: CDR1 ENHRY and CDR2 SYGVKD. The V and J ends lost 8 bases and 3 bases, in that order; junction bases with no gene match: 5. This CDR3 is CAIGRERTDTQYF. CDR3 bases: TGTGCCATCGGGCGGGAGCGGACAGATACGCAGTATTTT.

This chain uses TRBV6-1 with TRBJ2-3; 15 bases line up with TRBD2. V shed 6 bases and J 2 bases; nucleotides not matched to a gene: 9. Looked up from germline, CDR1 is MNHNS and CDR2 is SASEGT. This CDR3 has 18 amino acids. The CDR3 sequence: CASSRTSGRVSNTDTQYF. The CDR3 coding sequence is TGTGCCAGCAGCCGGACTAGCGGGAGGGTCTCGAACACAGATACGCAGTATTTT.

The rearrangement joins TRBV6-5 to TRBJ2-2; D gene uncertain. The V gene lost 3 bases and the J gene lost 5 bases, with 22 bases spanning the gap. Germline V lookup: CDR1 MNHEY, CDR2 SVGAGI. CDR3 size: 18 residues. Written as DNA, the CDR3 is TGTGCCAGCAGTTATTCAGTTAAGGCCTACGGTGGGACCGGGGAGCTGTTTTTT. Translation: CASSYSVKAYGGTGELFF.

The chain has TRBV20-1 and TRBJ2-1, with 11 bases identical to TRBD2. Germline loops: CDR1 DFQATT, CDR2 SNEGSKA (reference sequence). Losses at the gene ends were 1 base for V and 3 bases for J; bases not matched to a gene: 8. The CDR3 runs to 17 residues. The CDR3 reads CSARVRSGTSGYNEQFF. The CDR3 DNA is TGCAGTGCTAGAGTGCGATCCGGGACTAGCGGCTACAATGAGCAGTTCTTC.

This clonotype was found once. The genes are TRBV5-1 and TRBJ2-2; 7 bases map to TRBD1. Germline V gene lookup returns CDR1 SGHRS and CDR2 YFSETQ. Losses at the gene ends were 4 bases for V and 11 bases for J; bases not matched to a gene: 14. The CDR3 is 15 amino acids. The CDR3, as DNA: TGCGCCAGCAGCCTCAATCCCAAACAGGGGAGAGAGCTGTTTTTT. This gives the protein CASSLNPKQGRELFF.